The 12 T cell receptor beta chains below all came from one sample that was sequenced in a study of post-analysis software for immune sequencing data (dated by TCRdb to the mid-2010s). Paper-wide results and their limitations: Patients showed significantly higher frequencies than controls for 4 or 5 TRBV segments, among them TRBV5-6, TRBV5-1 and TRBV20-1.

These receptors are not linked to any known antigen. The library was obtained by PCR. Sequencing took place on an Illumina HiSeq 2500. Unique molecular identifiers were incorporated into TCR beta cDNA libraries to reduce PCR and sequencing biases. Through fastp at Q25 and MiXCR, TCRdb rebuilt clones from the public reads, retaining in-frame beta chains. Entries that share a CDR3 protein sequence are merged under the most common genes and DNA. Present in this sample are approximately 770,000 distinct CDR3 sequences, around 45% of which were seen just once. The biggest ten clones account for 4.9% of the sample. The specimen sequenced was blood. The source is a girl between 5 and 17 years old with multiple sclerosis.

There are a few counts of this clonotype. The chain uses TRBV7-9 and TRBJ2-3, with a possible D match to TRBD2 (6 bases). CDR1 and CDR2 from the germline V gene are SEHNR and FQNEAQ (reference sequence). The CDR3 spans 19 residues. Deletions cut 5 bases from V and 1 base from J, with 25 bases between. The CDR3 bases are TGTGCCAGCAGCGCAGCCCCCCAATGGGGGGTGGTTCGCACAGATACGCAGTATTTT. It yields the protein CASSAAPQWGVVRTDTQYF.

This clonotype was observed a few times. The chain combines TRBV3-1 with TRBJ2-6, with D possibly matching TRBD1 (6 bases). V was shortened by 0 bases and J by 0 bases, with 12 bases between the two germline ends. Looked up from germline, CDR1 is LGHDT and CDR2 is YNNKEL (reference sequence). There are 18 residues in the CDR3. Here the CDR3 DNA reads TGTGCCAGCAGCCAAGATTCAGGGGCCCTCTCTGGGGCCAACGTCCTGACTTTC. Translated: CASSQDSGALSGANVLTF.

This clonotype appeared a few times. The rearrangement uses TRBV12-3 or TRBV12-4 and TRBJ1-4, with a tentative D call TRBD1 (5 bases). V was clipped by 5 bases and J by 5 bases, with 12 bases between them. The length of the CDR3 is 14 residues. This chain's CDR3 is CASSPGGGNEKLFF. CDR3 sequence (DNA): TGTGCCAGCAGTCCGGGTGGGGGAAATGAAAAACTGTTTTTT.

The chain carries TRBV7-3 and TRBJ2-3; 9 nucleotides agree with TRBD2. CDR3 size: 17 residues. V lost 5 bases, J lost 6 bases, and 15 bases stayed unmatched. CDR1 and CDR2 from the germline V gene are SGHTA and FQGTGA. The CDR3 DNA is TGTGCCAGCAGCCCGCCCATGGCGGGAGGGCCCTCGGATACGCAGTATTTT. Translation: CASSPPMAGGPSDTQYF. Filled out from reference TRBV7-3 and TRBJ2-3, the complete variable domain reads GAGVSQTPSNKVTEKGKYVELRCDPISGHTALYWYRQSLGQGPEFLIYFQGTGAADDSGLPNDRFFAVRPEGSVSTLKIQRTERGDSAVYLCASSPPMAGGPSDTQYFGPGTRLTVL.

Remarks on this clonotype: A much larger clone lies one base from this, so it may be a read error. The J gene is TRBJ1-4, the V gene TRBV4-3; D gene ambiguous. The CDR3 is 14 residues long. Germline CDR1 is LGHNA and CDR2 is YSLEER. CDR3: CASSQDVRLEKRFF. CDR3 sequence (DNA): TGCGCCAGCAGCCAAGATGTAAGGTTGGAAAAACGGTTTTTT.

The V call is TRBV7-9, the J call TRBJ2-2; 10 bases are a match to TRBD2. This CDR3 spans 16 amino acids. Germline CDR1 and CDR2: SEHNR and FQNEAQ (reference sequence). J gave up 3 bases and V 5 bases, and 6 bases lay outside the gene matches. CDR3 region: CASSDRTSGDTGELFF. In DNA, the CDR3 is TGTGCCAGCAGCGACAGGACTAGCGGCGACACCGGGGAGCTGTTTTTT.

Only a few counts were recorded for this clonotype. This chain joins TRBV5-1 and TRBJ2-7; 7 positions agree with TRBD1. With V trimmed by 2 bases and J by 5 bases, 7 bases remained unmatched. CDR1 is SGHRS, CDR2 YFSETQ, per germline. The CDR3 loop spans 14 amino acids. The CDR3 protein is CASSFRDSRHEQYF. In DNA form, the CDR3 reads TGCGCCAGCAGCTTCCGGGACAGTCGACACGAGCAGTACTTC. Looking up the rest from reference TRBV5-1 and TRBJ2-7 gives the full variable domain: KAGVTQTPRYLIKTRGQQVTLSCSPISGHRSVSWYQQTPGQGLQFLFEYFSETQRNKGNFPGRFSGRQFSNSRSEMNVSTLELGDSALYLCASSFRDSRHEQYFGPGTRLTVT.

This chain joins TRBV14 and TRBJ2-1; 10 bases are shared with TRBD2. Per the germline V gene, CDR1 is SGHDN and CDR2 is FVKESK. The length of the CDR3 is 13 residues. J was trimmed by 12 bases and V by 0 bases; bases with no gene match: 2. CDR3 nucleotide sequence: TGTGCCAGCAGCCAAGATCTAGCGGGAGTGCAGTTCTTC. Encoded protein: CASSQDLAGVQFF.

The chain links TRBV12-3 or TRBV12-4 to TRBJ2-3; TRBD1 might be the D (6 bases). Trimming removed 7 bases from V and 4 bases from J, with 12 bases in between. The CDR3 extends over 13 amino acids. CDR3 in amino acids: CASTLDSADTQYF. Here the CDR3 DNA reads TGTGCCAGCACCTTGGACAGCGCAGATACGCAGTATTTT.

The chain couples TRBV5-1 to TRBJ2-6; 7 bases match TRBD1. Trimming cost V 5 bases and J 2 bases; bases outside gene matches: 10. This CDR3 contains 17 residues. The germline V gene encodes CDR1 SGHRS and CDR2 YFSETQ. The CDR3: CASRRAGGFPGANVLTF. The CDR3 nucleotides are TGCGCCAGCAGGCGGGCAGGGGGTTTTCCTGGGGCCAACGTCCTGACTTTC.

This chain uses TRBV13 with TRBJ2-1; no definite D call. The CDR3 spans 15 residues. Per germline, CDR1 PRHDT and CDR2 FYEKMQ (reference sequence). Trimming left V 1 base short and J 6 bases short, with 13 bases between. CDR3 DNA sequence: TGTGCCAGCAGCTTAGCCGCAAAGGGTCGCAATGAGCAGTTCTTC. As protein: CASSLAAKGRNEQFF.

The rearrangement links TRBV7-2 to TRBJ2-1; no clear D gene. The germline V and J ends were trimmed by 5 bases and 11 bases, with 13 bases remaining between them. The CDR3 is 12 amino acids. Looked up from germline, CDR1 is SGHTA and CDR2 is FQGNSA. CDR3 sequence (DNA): TGTGCCAGCAGCCATCCTAGGAATAAGCAGTTCTTC. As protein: CASSHPRNKQFF.